A selection of T cell receptor beta chains follows, all from one sample in a study of identical twins' blood T cells. TCRdb re-called the 5' RACE reads with MiXCR, one entry per CDR3 protein. The table lists 350,000 to 450,000 distinct CDR3 sequences, roughly 27% of them singletons. The sample consisted of PBMCs. Receptors were obtained from a woman aged 18-49 years in good health. CDR3s include the opening cysteine and the closing phenylalanine or tryptophan. The D gene is left open where the match is weak. Size values are once, few and many counts, or a class for expanded clones, and some rows have none.

j_call v_call d_call clone_size cdr3_nt cdr3_aa
TRBJ1-1 TRBV6-2/TRBV6-3 - many TGTGCCAGCAGTTACTTGGCGAACACTGAAGCTTTCTTT CASSYLANTEAFF
TRBJ1-6 TRBV2 - - TGTGCCACCCAACCGGGGTATAATTCACCCCTCCACTTT CATQPGYNSPLHF
TRBJ1-1 TRBV11-2 - - TGTGCCAGCAGCCTCAAACAGGGCACTGAAGCTTTCTTT CASSLKQGTEAFF
TRBJ2-3 TRBV3-1 - few TGTGCCAGCAGCCAAAGGGACGGCACAGATACGCAGTATTTT CASSQRDGTDTQYF
TRBJ2-3 TRBV10-3 - - TGTGCCATCACCAGGGGTATAGGTGTCACAGATACGCAGTATTTT CAITRGIGVTDTQYF
TRBJ2-1 TRBV20-1 - - TGCAGTGCCCGGGAGTACTCCTACAATGAGCAGTTCTTC CSAREYSYNEQFF
TRBJ1-6 TRBV29-1 - - TGCAGCGCTAAAACAGAGGCCCATTCACCCCTCCACTTT CSAKTEAHSPLHF
TRBJ1-6 TRBV10-3 - many TGTGCCATCACCCGGGGGGAAAATTCACCCCTCCACTTT CAITRGENSPLHF
TRBJ1-6 TRBV27 TRBD1 few TGTGCCAGCAGTTTTCGAAGGGGGCAGGATTCACCCCTCCACTTT CASSFRRGQDSPLHF
TRBJ1-1 TRBV29-1 TRBD1 few TGCAGCGTTGCGGGGGGATCAGGGGGGGGTAGCACTGAAGCTTTCTTT CSVAGGSGGGSTEAFF
TRBJ2-3 TRBV6-2/TRBV6-3 - - TGTGCCAGCATCTCCGGCGCCGTAAGGACAGATACGCAGTATTTT CASISGAVRTDTQYF
TRBJ2-4 TRBV20-1 TRBD2 few TGCAGTGCTTCAACCGGGACTAAGAAAAACATTCAGTACTTC CSASTGTKKNIQYF
TRBJ2-2 TRBV20-1 - few TGCAGTGCTGCCCCCTGGGCCGGGGAGCTGTTTTTT CSAAPWAGELFF
TRBJ1-1 TRBV10-3 TRBD1 - TGTGCCACTCTTCCCCGGGACAGCACTGAAGCTTTCTTT CATLPRDSTEAFF
TRBJ1-5 TRBV7-2 - - TGTGCCAGCAGCTTAGATACAGGACCATATAGCAATCAGCCCCAGCATTTT CASSLDTGPYSNQPQHF
TRBJ1-2 TRBV6-6 - - TGTGCCAGCAGTTCCTCGGGGGACTATGGCTACACCTTC CASSSSGDYGYTF
TRBJ2-1 TRBV10-3 TRBD2 once TGTGCCACCCTAGCGGGGGATAACAATGAGCAGTTCTTC CATLAGDNNEQFF
TRBJ1-1 TRBV20-1 TRBD1 few TGCAGTGCTAGATTTCAGGGGGCTGAAGCTTTCTTT CSARFQGAEAFF
TRBJ2-2 TRBV4-3 - - TGCGCCAGCAGCCAAGATCTGTATAATATTGGGACTCCGAACACCGGGGAGCTGTTTTTT CASSQDLYNIGTPNTGELFF
TRBJ1-1 TRBV7-9 - - TGTGCCAGCAGCCCCCCCCAGGGATATAGCACTGAAGCTTTCTTT CASSPPQGYSTEAFF
TRBJ2-7 TRBV20-1 - - TGCAGTGCTAGTATCCGCGGACCCTACGAGCAGTACTTC CSASIRGPYEQYF
TRBJ1-1 TRBV29-1 - - TGCAGCGTGCACAGGGTGAACACTGAAGCTTTCTTT CSVHRVNTEAFF
TRBJ2-2 TRBV27 - few TGTGCCAGCAGTACAGGACGGCGTTCGAACACCGGGGAGCTGTTTTTT CASSTGRRSNTGELFF
TRBJ2-1 TRBV7-9 - - TGTGCCAGCAGCTTTTTCTCAAGCCGAGGCAAGTTCTTC CASSFFSSRGKFF
TRBJ2-7 TRBV2 - - TGTGCCAGCAGTGTGAGAGTCGAGCAGTACTTC CASSVRVEQYF
TRBJ1-1 TRBV6-4 - - TGTGCCAGCACTAGTCTAAACGGAGTGACAGGCGGTGAAGCTTTCTTT CASTSLNGVTGGEAFF
TRBJ1-2 TRBV4-2 - few TGTGCCAGCAGCCAAGAATTCGGTCAGTTCGGCTACACCTTC CASSQEFGQFGYTF
TRBJ1-6 TRBV5-1 - few TGCGCCAGCAGCTTGGGAGGAGCTTATAATTCACCCCTCCACTTT CASSLGGAYNSPLHF
TRBJ2-7 TRBV4-3 - - TGCGCCAGCAGCCAACTAGCGCCAGGCGGCGAGCAGTACTTC CASSQLAPGGEQYF
TRBJ2-1 TRBV9 - once TGTGCCAGCAGCTCGGCTGGCTGGGATGAGCAGTTCTTC CASSSAGWDEQFF
TRBJ2-2 TRBV2 - - TGTGCCAGCAGTGAGCACGGGAACACCGGGGAGCTGTTTTTT CASSEHGNTGELFF
TRBJ2-7 TRBV2 TRBD2 many TGTGCCAGCAGTGTTCGCGGGACTAGCAGATTTTCCGAGCAGTATTTC CASSVRGTSRFSEQYF
TRBJ2-1 TRBV29-1 TRBD1 many TGCAGCGCTGGGGACAGAAGCTCCTACAATGAGCAGTTCTTC CSAGDRSSYNEQFF
TRBJ2-1 TRBV6-5 - - TGTGCCAGCAGCTCTACGGGGGAGAGGCCGAATGAGCAGTTCTTC CASSSTGERPNEQFF
TRBJ1-5 TRBV27 - - TGTGCCAGCAGTTTATGGGGGGCGGGCAATCAGCCCCAGCATTTT CASSLWGAGNQPQHF
TRBJ1-1 TRBV29-1 - - TGCAGCGTTGGCGACCGGCACGGTTTGAACACTGAAGCTTTCTTT CSVGDRHGLNTEAFF
TRBJ1-5 TRBV6-6 - - TGTGCCAGCACCTCTGGTCCCCCCCAGCCCCAGCATTTT CASTSGPPQPQHF
TRBJ1-5 TRBV3-1 - few TGTGCCAGCAGCCTAGACCCTAAACAGGCCCAGCATTTT CASSLDPKQAQHF
TRBJ1-1 TRBV12-3/TRBV12-4 - - TGTGCCAGCAGAATCACCACAAGGAACACTGAAGCTTTCTTT CASRITTRNTEAFF
TRBJ1-3 TRBV20-1 TRBD1 few TGCAGTGCCATAAGGACAGGGACTGGAAACACCATATATTTT CSAIRTGTGNTIYF
TRBJ1-2 TRBV20-1 - - TGCAGTGTTCCGACGGGAAGGGGCTGCACCTTC CSVPTGRGCTF
TRBJ2-7 TRBV12-3/TRBV12-4 - once TGTGCCAGCAGCGTAGACAGTCCCTACGGGCAGTACTTC CASSVDSPYGQYF
TRBJ2-3 TRBV20-1 TRBD2 - TGCAGTGCTAGAGGTGACTTAGCGGGAGGTCCAGATACGCAGTATTTT CSARGDLAGGPDTQYF
TRBJ2-1 TRBV20-1 TRBD2 many TGCAGTGCTAGAGTTTCGGGGGGCAATGAGCAGTTCTTC CSARVSGGNEQFF
TRBJ2-1 TRBV29-1 - many TGCAGCGTTACAAGTGGTCCCTACAATGAGCAGTTCTTC CSVTSGPYNEQFF
TRBJ1-6 TRBV20-1 - - TGCAGTGTCTTGGGGGGCGCCATGAATTCACCCCTCCACTTT CSVLGGAMNSPLHF
TRBJ2-7 TRBV27 TRBD2 - TGTGCCAGCAGTTTAGTGGCGGGGGGGACCTACGAGCAGTACTTC CASSLVAGGTYEQYF
TRBJ2-7 TRBV7-9 TRBD2 few TGTGCCAGCAGCTCGAATCGAGCGGGAGAAATCAAGTCCTACGAGCAGTACTTC CASSSNRAGEIKSYEQYF
TRBJ1-1 TRBV20-1 - - TGCAGTGCTCGGTCAGTGAACACTGAAGCTTTCTTT CSARSVNTEAFF
TRBJ2-1 TRBV14 - few TGTGCCAGCAGCCGATACACATCGTCCAATAAGTACAATGAGCAGTTCTTC CASSRYTSSNKYNEQFF
TRBJ1-1 TRBV29-1 - few TGCAGCGTTGGACAGAACGTCATGAACACTGAAGCTTTCTTT CSVGQNVMNTEAFF
TRBJ2-1 TRBV20-1 - few TGCAGTGGGGTTCTTGGGGGCCTCTATGAGCAGTTCTTC CSGVLGGLYEQFF
TRBJ2-1 TRBV11-2 - - TGTGCCAGCAGCTTTATTATCGGCTACAATGAGCAGTTCTTC CASSFIIGYNEQFF
TRBJ1-1 TRBV20-1 - few TGCAGTGCCCCAGACCGGGGTAGGTCGACTGAAGCTTTCTTT CSAPDRGRSTEAFF
TRBJ1-4 TRBV5-1 - few TGCGCCAGCAGCTCCAGTGCTGGAACTAATGAAAAACTGTTTTTT CASSSSAGTNEKLFF
TRBJ1-2 TRBV29-1 - many TGCAGCGTTGCGGGTGCCTATGGCTACACCTTC CSVAGAYGYTF
TRBJ2-1 TRBV6-1 TRBD1 few TGTGCCAGCAGTGGAACCGGGACAGAGAAATACAATGAGCAGTTCTTC CASSGTGTEKYNEQFF